These 16 T cell receptor beta chains share one sample of origin, sequenced in a study of blood T cell repertoires in COVID-19. The repertoire was sequenced with immunoSEQ multiplex PCR; TCRdb's copy has only in-frame clones and lacks some. This sample yields 200,000 to 250,000 clones, of which roughly nine tenths are seen a single time; approximately 10% belongs to the top ten. The specimen sequenced was PBMCs or T cells enriched from blood (not recorded which). These receptor sequences come from a man younger than 45 who had recovered from COVID-19.

The rearrangement joins TRBV3-1 (or the pseudogene TRBV3-2) to TRBJ1-6, with D maybe TRBD1 (6 bases). V lost 4 bases to trimming and J lost 0 bases, with 10 bases between them. Per germline, CDR1 LGHDT and CDR2 YNNKEL (reference sequence). This CDR3 is built from 16 residues. The CDR3 nucleotides are TGTGCCAGCAGCCGCGGACAGAGCTCCTATAATTCACCCCTCCACTTT. This gives the protein CASSRGQSSYNSPLHF.

The chain has TRBV5-1 and TRBJ2-5; TRBD2 agrees at 13 bases. This CDR3 comprises 15 residues. J was trimmed by 3 bases and V by 5 bases; bases with no gene match: 4. Germline V CDR1 and CDR2: SGHRS, YFSETQ. The CDR3 region is CASSSGLAGEETQYF. CDR3 nucleotide sequence: TGCGCCAGCAGTTCTGGACTAGCGGGAGAAGAGACCCAGTACTTC.

This clone is a singleton in its sample. This chain connects TRBV7-2 to TRBJ2-6; 7 bases are shared with TRBD1. The V gene end was trimmed by 4 bases and the J gene end by 4 bases; junction bases not matched to a gene: 7. The germline CDR1 and CDR2 sequences are SGHTA and FQGNSA. This CDR3 comprises 16 residues. The CDR3 here is CASSSPDRSGANVLTF. In nucleotides, the CDR3 is TGTGCCAGCAGCTCCCCGGACAGGTCCGGGGCCAACGTCCTGACTTTC.

The chain combines TRBV7-2 with TRBJ1-3; 7 bases match TRBD1. CDR1 is SGHTA and CDR2 is FQGNSA in the germline V gene. V was clipped by 6 bases and J by 4 bases; unmatched bases: 9. The CDR3 has 15 amino acids. The CDR3, as DNA: TGTGCCAGCAGAAATACAGGGGAGGCAGGAAACACCATATATTTT. Its translation is CASRNTGEAGNTIYF.

The rearrangement uses TRBV19 and TRBJ1-4; perhaps TRBD1 as D (5 bases). CDR3 size: 15 residues. Germline assignment: CDR1 LNHDA and CDR2 SQIVND (reference sequence). Trimming stripped 5 bases from V and 4 bases from J, with 14 bases between. DNA of the CDR3: TGTGCCAGTAGTCAGCAAGGGGCAGGTAATGAAAAACTGTTTTTT. Its protein product is CASSQQGAGNEKLFF.

This chain links TRBV7-2 with TRBJ1-2, with TRBD1 as a possible D gene (5 bases). V was clipped by 0 bases and J by 1 base, with 12 bases between them. Germline V gene lookup returns CDR1 SGHTA and CDR2 FQGNSA. The CDR3 has 16 residues. As DNA, the CDR3 is TGTGCCAGCAGCTTAGCTCCGGGGGGGATTAACTATGGCTACACCTTC. Translated, it gives CASSLAPGGINYGYTF.

This clone has a single count. The rearrangement joins TRBV3-1 (or the pseudogene TRBV3-2) to TRBJ2-5; no reliable D call. Per the germline V gene, CDR1 is LGHDT and CDR2 is YNNKEL (reference sequence). The germline V and J ends were trimmed by 3 bases and 4 bases, with 9 bases remaining between them. The CDR3 totals 13 residues. The CDR3 nucleotides read TGTGCCAGCAGCCACTGTGAGAGAGAGACCCAGTACTTC. Translation gives CASSHCERETQYF.

The J gene is TRBJ2-1, the V gene TRBV5-1; D not resolved. The CDR3 extends over 12 amino acids. Trimming took 4 bases from V and 4 from J, leaving 6 bases between them. Germline assignment: CDR1 SGHRS and CDR2 YFSETQ. The CDR3: CASSPFYNEQFF. Written as DNA, the CDR3 is TGCGCCAGCAGCCCATTTTACAATGAGCAGTTCTTC. The complete variable domain, with remaining parts taken from reference TRBV5-1 and TRBJ2-1, reads KAGVTQTPRYLIKTRGQQVTLSCSPISGHRSVSWYQQTPGQGLQFLFEYFSETQRNKGNFPGRFSGRQFSNSRSEMNVSTLELGDSALYLCASSPFYNEQFFGPGTRLTVL.

This sequence joins TRBV2 and TRBJ2-3; 7 nucleotides line up with TRBD2. Per germline, CDR1 SNHLY and CDR2 FYNNEI. With 1 base clipped from V and 3 bases from J, the junction kept 1 base outside the gene matches. This CDR3 is 14 amino acids long. The CDR3: CASSEGTRTDTQYF. The CDR3 DNA reads as TGTGCCAGCAGTGAAGGGACTAGAACAGATACGCAGTATTTT.

The V and J genes are TRBV11-1 and TRBJ2-1; 9 bases align to TRBD2. This CDR3 region has 13 residues. Trimming at V came to 5 bases and at J to 8 bases, leaving 4 bases not matched to a gene. CDR1 and CDR2 from the germline V gene are SGHAT and FQDESV (reference sequence). The CDR3 reads CASSPRLADEQFF. The CDR3 DNA is TGTGCCAGCAGCCCCCGACTAGCGGATGAGCAGTTCTTC.

V is TRBV3-1 (or the pseudogene TRBV3-2) and J is TRBJ2-1; TRBD2 matches 9 bases. The V and J ends lost 0 bases and 10 bases, in that order; junction bases with no gene match: 4. CDR3 size: 14 residues. CDR1 and CDR2 (germline): LGHDT, YNNKEL (reference sequence). The CDR3: CASSQDILAGEQFF. For the CDR3, the DNA is TGTGCCAGCAGCCAAGATATTCTAGCGGGGGAGCAGTTCTTC.

The rearrangement links TRBV6-5 to TRBJ2-5; D is possibly TRBD1 (6 bases). This CDR3 spans 14 amino acids. CDR1 is MNHEY and CDR2 is SVGAGI in the germline V gene. Trimming left V 5 bases short and J 3 bases short, with 13 bases between. CDR3 coding DNA: TGTGCCAGCAGTATGCTCAGACAGGAAGAGACCCAGTACTTC. Its protein is CASSMLRQEETQYF.

This clone was seen once. The gene calls are TRBV5-8 and TRBJ1-5; D call uncertain. The germline gives CDR1 SGHTS, CDR2 YDEGEE. V lost 2 bases and J 4 bases, leaving 19 bases between the germline ends. This CDR3 contains 17 residues. CDR3 protein: CASSLVLRARGNQPQHF. In nucleotides, the CDR3 is TGTGCCAGCAGCTTAGTGCTCCGGGCCCGGGGAAATCAGCCCCAGCATTTT.

This chain links TRBV27 with TRBJ1-2; D may be TRBD1 (5 bases). V lost 5 bases and J 5 bases, leaving 15 bases between the germline ends. CDR3 length: 14 amino acids. Germline CDR1 and CDR2: MNHEY and SMNVEV (reference sequence). CDR3 in amino acids: CASSPRSGEYGYTF. In DNA, the CDR3 is TGTGCCAGCAGTCCCCGTTCGGGGGAGTATGGCTACACCTTC.

V usage is TRBV6-5 and J usage is TRBJ1-1; D might be TRBD1 (6 bases). The V gene's germline CDR1 is MNHEY and CDR2 SVGAGI. Trimming took off 6 bases at V and 2 bases at J, with 10 bases between the two ends. CDR3 size: 13 residues. CDR3 bases: TGTGCCAGCAGGAAGACAGGAAACACTGAAGCTTTCTTT. Amino acid sequence: CASRKTGNTEAFF.

This clone was recorded many times. This rearrangement joins TRBV6-4 to TRBJ2-1; 10 bases fit TRBD1. V was clipped by 2 bases and J by 7 bases; unmatched bases: 5. Germline-derived CDR1 and CDR2 are MRHNA and SNTAGT. This CDR3 has 15 amino acids. The CDR3 DNA reads TGTGCCAGCAGTGACCCGGGACAGGGGTCGAATGAGCAGTTCTTC. Its translation: CASSDPGQGSNEQFF.